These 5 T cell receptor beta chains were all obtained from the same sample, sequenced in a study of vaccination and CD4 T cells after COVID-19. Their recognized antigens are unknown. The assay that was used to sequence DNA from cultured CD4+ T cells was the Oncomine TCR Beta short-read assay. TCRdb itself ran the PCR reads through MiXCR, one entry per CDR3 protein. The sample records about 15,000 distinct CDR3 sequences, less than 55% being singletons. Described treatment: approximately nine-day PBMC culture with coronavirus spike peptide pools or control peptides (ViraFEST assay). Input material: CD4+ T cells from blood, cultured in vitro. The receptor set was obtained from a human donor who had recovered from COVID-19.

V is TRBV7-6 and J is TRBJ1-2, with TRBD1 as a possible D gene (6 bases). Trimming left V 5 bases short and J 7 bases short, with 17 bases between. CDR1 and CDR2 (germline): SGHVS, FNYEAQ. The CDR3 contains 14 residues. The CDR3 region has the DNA TGTGCCAGCAGCGATGTTGGAGGGGGGGGTGGCTACACCTTC. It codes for CASSDVGGGGGYTF.

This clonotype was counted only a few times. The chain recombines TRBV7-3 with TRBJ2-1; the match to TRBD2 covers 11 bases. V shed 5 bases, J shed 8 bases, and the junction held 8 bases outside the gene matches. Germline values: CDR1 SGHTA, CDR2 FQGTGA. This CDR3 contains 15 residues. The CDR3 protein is CASSRSLAGGDEQFF. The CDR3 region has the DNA TGTGCCAGCAGCCGCAGTTTAGCGGGAGGGGATGAGCAGTTCTTC.

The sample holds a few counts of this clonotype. This CDR3 reads CATSGRAGQPQHF. In nucleotides, the CDR3 is TGTGCCACCTCAGGGAGAGCGGGTCAGCCCCAGCATTTT. The rearrangement links TRBV27 to TRBJ1-5; tentatively, D is TRBD1 (5 bases). V was clipped by 10 bases and J by 6 bases, with 16 bases between them. There are 13 residues in the CDR3. The germline CDR1 and CDR2 sequences are MNHEY and SMNVEV (reference sequence).

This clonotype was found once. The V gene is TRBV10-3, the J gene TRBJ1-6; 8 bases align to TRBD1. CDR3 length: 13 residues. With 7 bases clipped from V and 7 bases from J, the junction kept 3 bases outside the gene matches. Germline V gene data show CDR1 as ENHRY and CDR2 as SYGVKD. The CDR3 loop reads CAITGGRNSPLHF. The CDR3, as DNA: TGTGCCATCACAGGGGGCAGGAATTCACCCCTCCACTTT.

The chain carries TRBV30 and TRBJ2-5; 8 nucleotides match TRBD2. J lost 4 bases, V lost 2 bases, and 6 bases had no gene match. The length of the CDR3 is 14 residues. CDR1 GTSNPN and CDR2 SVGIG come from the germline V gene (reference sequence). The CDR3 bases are TGTGCCTGGAGTTTCGGGCTAGCGGGAGAGACCCAGTACTTC. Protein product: CAWSFGLAGETQYF.